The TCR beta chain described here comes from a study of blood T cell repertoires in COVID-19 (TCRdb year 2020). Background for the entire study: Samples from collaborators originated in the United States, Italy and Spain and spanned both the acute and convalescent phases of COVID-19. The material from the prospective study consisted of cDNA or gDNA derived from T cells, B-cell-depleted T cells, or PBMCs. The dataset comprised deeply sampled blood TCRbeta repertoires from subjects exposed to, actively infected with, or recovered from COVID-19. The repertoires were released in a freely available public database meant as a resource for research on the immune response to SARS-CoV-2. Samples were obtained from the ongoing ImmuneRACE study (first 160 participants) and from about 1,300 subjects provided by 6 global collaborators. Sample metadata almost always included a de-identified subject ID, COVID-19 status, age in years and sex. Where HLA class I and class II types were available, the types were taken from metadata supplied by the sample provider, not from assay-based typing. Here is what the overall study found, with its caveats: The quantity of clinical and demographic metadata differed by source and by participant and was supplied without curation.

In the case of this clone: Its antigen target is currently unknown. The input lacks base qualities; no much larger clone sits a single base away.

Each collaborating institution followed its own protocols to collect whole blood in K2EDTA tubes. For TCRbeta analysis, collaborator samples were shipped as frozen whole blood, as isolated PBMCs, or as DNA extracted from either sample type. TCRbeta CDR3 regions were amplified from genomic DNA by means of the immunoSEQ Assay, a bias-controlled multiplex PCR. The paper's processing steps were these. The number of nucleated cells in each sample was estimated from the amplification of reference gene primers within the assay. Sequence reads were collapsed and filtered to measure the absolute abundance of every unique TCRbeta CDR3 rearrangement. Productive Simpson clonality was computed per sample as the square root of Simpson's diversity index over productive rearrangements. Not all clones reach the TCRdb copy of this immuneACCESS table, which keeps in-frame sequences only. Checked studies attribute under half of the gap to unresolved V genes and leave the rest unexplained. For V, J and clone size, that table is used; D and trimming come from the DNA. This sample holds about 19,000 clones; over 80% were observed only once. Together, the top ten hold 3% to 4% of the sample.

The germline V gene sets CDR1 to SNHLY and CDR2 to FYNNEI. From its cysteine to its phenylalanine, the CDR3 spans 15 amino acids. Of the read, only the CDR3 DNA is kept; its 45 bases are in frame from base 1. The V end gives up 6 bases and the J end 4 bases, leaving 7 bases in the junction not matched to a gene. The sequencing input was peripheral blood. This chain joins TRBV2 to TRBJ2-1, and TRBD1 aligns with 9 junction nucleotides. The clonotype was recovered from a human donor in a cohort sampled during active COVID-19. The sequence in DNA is TGTGCCAGCAGGTCCGACAGGGGGTCGTACAATGAGCAGTTCTTC. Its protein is CASRSDRGSYNEQFF.